This paragraph covers one T cell receptor beta chain sequence. The data were taken from a study of blood T cell repertoires in COVID-19. Original data processing: Estimation of nucleated cell counts was performed using reference gene primer amplification. Method: immunoSEQ multiplex PCR; TCRdb's copy keeps in-frame clones and lacks some. The V and J calls and clone size are taken from that table; D and trimming were inferred from the DNA. The sample has 150,000 to 200,000 clones, roughly 80% seen once. Participants reported their clinical history, and cohort assignment relied on those reports. This TCR was sampled from a middle-aged man who had recovered from COVID-19. The sequenced sample was PBMCs or T cells enriched from blood (not recorded which).

This chain's CDR3 is CASSGNRGGYTF. The CDR3 region has the DNA TGTGCCAGCAGTGGGAACAGGGGTGGCTACACCTTC. This chain links TRBV25-1 with TRBJ1-2; TRBD1 matches at 7 bases. This CDR3 region has 12 residues. Germline-derived CDR1 and CDR2 are MGHDK and SYGVNS. The ends lost 4 bases at V and 7 bases at J; junction bases unmatched: 3.